These 19 T cell receptor beta chains were sequenced from one sample in a study of cytomegalovirus exposure and HLA in healthy donors. Primers included in the PCR were 60 Vbeta and 13 Jbeta primers. Sequenced by immunoSEQ multiplex PCR; TCRdb stores in-frame clones only, minus some. Here the sample spans some 180,000 clones, more than 70% being singletons. Input material: PBMCs. These receptors were collected from a man in his forties or fifties in good health and CMV-seropositive.

CDR3 loop: CASSSSGGNEQFF. The CDR3 DNA reads TGTGCCAGCAGTTCGTCAGGGGGCAATGAGCAGTTCTTC. The gene calls are TRBV27 and TRBJ2-1; 7 nucleotides agree with TRBD1. This CDR3 has 13 residues. Germline assignment: CDR1 MNHEY and CDR2 SMNVEV (reference sequence). V lost 4 bases to trimming and J lost 6 bases; unmatched junction nucleotides: 3.

For this clone: This same CDR3 is encoded by further DNA sequences in the sample. V gene TRBV20-1 combines with J gene TRBJ1-2, with no clear D. Germline V lookup: CDR1 DFQATT, CDR2 SNEGSKA (reference sequence). This CDR3 spans 9 amino acids. Trimming removed 6 bases at V and 8 bases at J, with 7 bases between. CDR3 in amino acids: CSAPGGYTF. CDR3 coding DNA: TGCAGTGCGCCCGGGGGCTACACCTTC.

This clone appeared a few times. The rearrangement joins TRBV4-1 to TRBJ2-7; 9 bases are a match to TRBD2. This CDR3 has 15 amino acids. After removal of 1 base from V and 7 bases from J, the junction contained 8 bases not matched to a gene. The germline V gene has CDR1 MGHRA and CDR2 YSYEKL. CDR3 in DNA: TGCGCCAGCAGCCAAGCGATAGCGGGAGTTGGAGAGCAGTACTTC. Encoded protein: CASSQAIAGVGEQYF.

V and J are TRBV9 and TRBJ2-7; 7 bases are a match to TRBD1. Germline CDR1 is SGDLS and CDR2 is YYNGEE. There are 16 residues in the CDR3. With 3 bases clipped from V and 2 bases from J, the junction kept 11 bases outside the gene matches. The CDR3 region has the DNA TGTGCCAGCAGCGCTCCTACAGGGGCCGAAACCTACGAGCAGTACTTC. Its protein product is CASSAPTGAETYEQYF.

The V gene is TRBV28, the J gene TRBJ1-4, with a tentative D call TRBD1 (5 bases). Trimming cost V 7 bases and J 12 bases, with 15 bases left between them. The germline CDR1 and CDR2 sequences are MDHEN and SYDVKM. This CDR3 contains 12 residues. The CDR3 spells CASNTWGEELFF. The CDR3 region has the DNA TGTGCCAGCAACACTTGGGGGGAAGAACTGTTTTTT. The full variable domain, completed using reference TRBV28 and TRBJ1-4, is DVKVTQSSRYLVKRTGEKVFLECVQDMDHENMFWYRQDPGLGLRLIYFSYDVKMKEKGDIPEGYSVSREKKERFSLILESASTNQTSMYLCASNTWGEELFFGSGTQLSVL.

The rearrangement joins TRBV4-2 to TRBJ2-7; TRBD2 agrees at 14 bases. This CDR3 has 17 residues. V shed 4 bases and J 4 bases; nucleotides not matched to a gene: 9. Germline V gene data show CDR1 as LGHNA and CDR2 as YNFKEQ. Here the CDR3 DNA reads TGTGCCAGCAGCCCAGAATCCGGACTAGCGGGAGGTTACGAGCAGTACTTC. It is translated as CASSPESGLAGGYEQYF.

This clone was seen only once. The rearrangement joins TRBV14 to TRBJ1-4; unclear D gene. This CDR3 is built from 12 residues. V was pared by 1 base and J by 13 bases, with 10 bases between. The germline CDR1 and CDR2 sequences are SGHDN and FVKESK. For the CDR3, the DNA is TGTGCCAGCAGCCAAGGTTACAGAAGACTGTTTTTT. Its translation: CASSQGYRRLFF.

The chain couples TRBV30 to TRBJ1-1, with a tentative D call TRBD1 (5 bases). CDR1 and CDR2 (germline): GTSNPN, SVGIG (reference sequence). This CDR3 region has 12 residues. V shed 3 bases and J shed 1 base, with 6 bases lying between them. The DNA of the CDR3 is TGTGCCTGGAGCGGACAGAACACTGAAGCTTTCTTT. Protein sequence: CAWSGQNTEAFF.

In this sample, this clone turned up once. The chain links TRBV4-1 to TRBJ2-7; 8 nucleotides agree with TRBD1. J gave up 6 bases and V 1 base, and 2 bases lay outside the gene matches. This CDR3 spans 13 amino acids. CDR1 and CDR2 (germline): MGHRA, YSYEKL. Here the CDR3 DNA reads TGCGCCAGCAGCCAAGTACAGGGGGGCGAGCAGTACTTC. Translated, it gives CASSQVQGGEQYF.

This rearrangement joins TRBV7-6 to TRBJ1-4; D perhaps matches TRBD1 (6 bases). The CDR3 contains 14 residues. V lost 1 base and J lost 7, with 10 bases in between. Germline CDR1 reads SGHVS; CDR2 reads FNYEAQ. The CDR3 nucleotides are TGTGCCAGCAGCTTAGACAGGGCTAGTGAAAAACTGTTTTTT. This codes for CASSLDRASEKLFF.

V gene TRBV28 combines with J gene TRBJ1-1; possibly TRBD1 for D (5 bases). CDR1 MDHEN and CDR2 SYDVKM come from the germline V gene. The CDR3 extends over 13 amino acids. V gave up 6 bases and J gave up 7 bases, with 15 bases separating them. CDR3 nucleotide sequence: TGTGCCAGCAGGCCACGGCAGGGAGGTGAAGCTTTCTTT. Protein sequence: CASRPRQGGEAFF.

The rearrangement links TRBV20-1 to TRBJ2-1, with 7 bases fitting TRBD1. After removal of 8 bases from V and 8 bases from J, the junction contained 6 bases not matched to a gene. This CDR3 contains 11 residues. Germline loops: CDR1 DFQATT, CDR2 SNEGSKA (reference sequence). The chain's CDR3 is CSNYRGDEQFF. The DNA of the CDR3 is TGCAGTAACTACAGGGGCGATGAGCAGTTCTTC.

The genes are TRBV5-1 and TRBJ2-5; 9 nucleotides align to TRBD1. Trimming cost V 3 bases and J 1 base; bases outside gene matches: 4. The CDR3 covers 15 residues. CDR1 and CDR2 (germline): SGHRS, YFSETQ. In DNA form, the CDR3 reads TGCGCCAGCAGCTCCCTGACAGGGGGCCAAGAGACCCAGTACTTC. Its translation: CASSSLTGGQETQYF. The entire variable domain, with the rest obtained from reference TRBV5-1 and TRBJ2-5, is as follows: KAGVTQTPRYLIKTRGQQVTLSCSPISGHRSVSWYQQTPGQGLQFLFEYFSETQRNKGNFPGRFSGRQFSNSRSEMNVSTLELGDSALYLCASSSLTGGQETQYFGPGTRLLVL.

CDR3 DNA sequence: TGCAGCGTTGAGAAGGGACAGGGTTCGGGCGAGCAGTACTTC. This codes for CSVEKGQGSGEQYF. V is TRBV29-1 and J is TRBJ2-7; 9 bases are a match to TRBD1. Germline V gene lookup returns CDR1 SQVTM and CDR2 ANQGSEA. After removal of 3 bases from V and 6 bases from J, the junction contained 9 bases not matched to a gene. There are 14 residues in the CDR3.

The chain has TRBV6-5 and TRBJ1-2, with a tentative D call TRBD1 (5 bases). The CDR3 is 14 amino acids. Germline CDR1 and CDR2: MNHEY and SVGAGI. The germline V and J ends were trimmed by 3 bases and 7 bases, with 15 bases remaining between them. The DNA of the CDR3 is TGTGCCAGCAGTTATGGAGGCCGGGGGGTTGGCTACACCTTC. Translating gives CASSYGGRGVGYTF.

The genes are TRBV5-6 and TRBJ2-2; D might be TRBD1 (5 bases). CDR3 length: 16 amino acids. The V gene lost 2 bases and the J gene lost 5 bases, with 16 bases spanning the gap. The germline V gene encodes CDR1 SGHDT and CDR2 YYEEEE. CDR3 DNA: TGTGCCAGCAGCTTCAGGGATACTCGTAAAACCGGGGAGCTGTTTTTT. Its translation: CASSFRDTRKTGELFF.

The rearrangement uses TRBV7-8 and TRBJ1-2, with no clear D. V lost 4 bases, J lost 4 bases, and 10 bases lay in between. The CDR3 sequence is 13 residues long. Looked up from germline, CDR1 is SGHVS and CDR2 is FQNEAQ. DNA for the CDR3: TGTGCCAGCAGCTCCCAAGTCGGCTATGGCTACACCTTC. Translating gives CASSSQVGYGYTF.

The chain couples TRBV7-8 to TRBJ2-7; 9 bases match TRBD2. The CDR3 runs 15 residues. Germline values: CDR1 SGHVS, CDR2 FQNEAQ. V gave up 1 base and J gave up 0 bases; unmatched junction bases: 1. DNA for the CDR3: TGTGCCAGCAGCTTAGAGCGGGGGGCCTCCTACGAGCAGTACTTC. Translation: CASSLERGASYEQYF.

CDR3 coding DNA: TGTGCCAGCAGTGCCTCGTTAAACACTGAAGCTTTCTTT. Translated, it gives CASSASLNTEAFF. This sequence joins TRBV6-4 and TRBJ1-1; D is unclear. The length of the CDR3 is 13 residues. The germline CDR1 and CDR2 sequences are MRHNA and SNTAGT. The germline V and J ends were trimmed by 4 bases and 2 bases, with 8 bases remaining between them.